This TCR beta chain stems from a study of OX40 agonist ivuxolimab in advanced cancers. To note about this clone: No antigen is known for it.

Whole-study findings and limits: Doses of 0.1 to 3.0 mg/kg were accompanied by clonal expansion of CD4+ and CD8+ blood T cells by week 6. Among the lowest peripheral clonal expansion occurred in 0.1-3.0 mg/kg partial responders.

Germline V gives CDR1 LNHDA, CDR2 SQIVND (reference sequence). Trimming took 0 bases from V and 6 from J, leaving 3 bases between them. The CDR3 totals 12 residues. Measured with immunoSEQ multiplex PCR; TCRdb has only the in-frame clones, and not every one. The sample lists fewer than 65,000 clones; 85% to 90% were seen once. The TCR sequence derives from an adult with an advanced solid tumor such as melanoma, head and neck, liver or kidney cancer. This specimen was CD4+ or CD8+ T cells sorted from blood, taken in a trial of the OX40 agonist ivuxolimab. The gene calls are TRBV19 and TRBJ2-1; D is unclear. The chain's CDR3 is CASSIEGNEQFF. CDR3 DNA sequence: TGTGCCAGTAGTATAGAAGGCAATGAGCAGTTCTTC.